The clone carrying this TCR beta chain was seen ten or more times. Its antigen is not identified. The time point: newly diagnosed GD, antithyroid drugs for less than 3 months. Isolated PBMC RNA provided the starting material for the TCR library. Combining iRepertoire HTBI primers with Arm-PCR of CDR3 regions, the authors built TCR beta libraries. TCRdb reprocessed the multiplex PCR reads via MiXCR and lists one record per CDR3 protein. The sample has some 240,000 distinct CDR3 sequences; less than 20% are singletons. The data derive from a study of regulatory T cells in long-lasting Graves disease. Study-wide findings and caveats: Favored usage of TRBV28, TRBJ1-2 and TRBJ2-5 was recorded in persistent disease.

The CDR3 contains 15 residues. Germline V gene sequence: CDR1 DFQATT, CDR2 SNEGSKA (reference sequence). Between the trimmed V and J ends, which lost 1 base and 5 bases, there was a span of 17 bases. This same sample was also part of a study on T cells in Graves' hyperthyroidism and ophthalmopathy. That work adds: Through a model of 13 V-J features, ophthalmopathy was separated from stable hyperthyroidism.

The source was peripheral blood mononuclear cells (PBMCs), collected at new diagnosis, from a patient treated with antithyroid drugs. The TCR originated in a woman aged 25 to 39 with Graves disease. This chain uses TRBV20-1 with TRBJ2-5; possibly TRBD1 for D (7 bases). The CDR3 DNA sequence: TGCAGTGCTAGAGGCGGAGGGGGCGAGATGGAGACCCAGTACTTC. Its translation is CSARGGGGEMETQYF.